This TCR beta chain was sequenced during a study of T-cell memory formation after mild COVID-19. Study-level background: TCR clustering was largely donor specific. Study results and limitations: Memory cells collected pre-infection included some clones that later responded, suggesting cross-reactive memory joined. Clones that got smaller from day 15 to 85 had even CD4/CD8, while clones growing later tipped toward CD4+.

UMIs and sample barcodes were carried by the TCR alpha and TCR beta cDNA libraries that 5'RACE produced using constant-segment primers. Via MiXCR, TCRdb re-called the 5' RACE reads, giving one row per CDR3 protein. The table has about 420,000 distinct CDR3 sequences, about 22% seen once. About this clonotype: Antigen unknown.

Sequenced sample: PBMCs or a T cell subset sorted from them (not recorded which). The source of this sequence is an adult woman who had mild COVID-19 (a few samples of this study predate the infection). Cell type and time point are not known.

CDR3 region: CASSARTHNEQFF. CDR3 bases: TGTGCCAGCAGTGCCCGGACCCACAATGAGCAGTTCTTC. V is TRBV6-1 and J is TRBJ2-1; no reliable D call. This CDR3 has 13 residues. V gave up 4 bases and J gave up 5 bases, with 9 bases separating them. The germline V gene encodes CDR1 MNHNS and CDR2 SASEGT.